The 24 T cell receptor beta chains listed next were all sequenced from one sample in a study of blood T cells in healthy people across ages. A second about 6 to 12 cycle PCR used barcoded and J-beta primers. TCRdb reprocessed the 5' RACE reads with MiXCR, giving one entry per CDR3 protein. The sample yields about 970,000 distinct CDR3 sequences, roughly 50% seen once. The sequenced sample was blood. The receptors were gathered from a woman aged 55 to 70 in good health.

This clonotype was detected only once. The chain recombines TRBV5-1 with TRBJ2-1, with 7 bases that match TRBD2. V lost 0 bases to trimming and J lost 4 bases; unmatched junction nucleotides: 13. Germline CDR1 SGHRS, CDR2 YFSETQ. The CDR3 has 18 residues. The CDR3 nucleotides read TGCGCCAGCAGCTTGGTGTCTGGCGGGAGAGGGGTTTACAATGAGCAGTTCTTC. This codes for CASSLVSGGRGVYNEQFF.

This chain uses TRBV10-3 with TRBJ2-1; 7 bases map to TRBD2. In germline, CDR1 is ENHRY, CDR2 SYGVKD. This CDR3 is built from 18 residues. V gave up 10 bases and J gave up 9 bases; unmatched junction bases: 27. The CDR3 DNA sequence: TGTGCCACCGCCCAAGATATTTCTGGCGGGAGAAAGGTTGGTGAGCAGTTCTTC. Its translation: CATAQDISGGRKVGEQFF.

This clonotype was detected ten times or more. The CDR3 protein is CSARGAWTGTAETQYF. The CDR3 DNA follows: TGCAGTGCTAGAGGCGCCTGGACAGGGACCGCAGAGACCCAGTACTTC. The chain joins TRBV20-1 to TRBJ2-5; TRBD1 matches 8 bases. The V gene's germline CDR1 is DFQATT and CDR2 SNEGSKA (reference sequence). The CDR3 totals 16 residues. The V segment lost 1 base and the J segment 4 bases; nucleotides outside the gene matches: 11.

The DNA of the CDR3 is TGTGCCAGCAGCTTAGCAGTGAGTCGGAGGAAGAACTATGGCTACACCTTC. Residues: CASSLAVSRRKNYGYTF. The chain is built from TRBV7-9 and TRBJ1-2; D is uncertain. Germline loops: CDR1 SEHNR, CDR2 FQNEAQ (reference sequence). V shed 0 bases and J shed 2 bases, with 16 bases lying between them. The CDR3 sequence is 17 residues long.

The CDR3 DNA is TGCAGTGCTAGCGCGGGACTAGCGGGACCCTACGAGCAGTACTTC. Translation gives CSASAGLAGPYEQYF. The chain uses TRBV20-1 and TRBJ2-7; 13 bases line up with TRBD2. This CDR3 is 15 amino acids long. With V trimmed by 3 bases and J by 2 bases, 4 bases remained unmatched. The germline V gene encodes CDR1 DFQATT and CDR2 SNEGSKA (reference sequence).

This clonotype came up a few times. The chain recombines TRBV29-1 with TRBJ2-7; 7 positions match TRBD2. Germline assignment: CDR1 SQVTM and CDR2 ANQGSEA. The CDR3 is made up of 12 amino acids. With 6 bases clipped from V and 3 bases from J, the junction kept 5 bases outside the gene matches. CDR3 coding DNA: TGCAGCGTCGGGGGGTTTGGCTACGAGCAGTACTTC. This encodes CSVGGFGYEQYF.

The gene calls are TRBV5-1 and TRBJ2-1, with 8 bases lining up with TRBD2. This CDR3 contains 15 residues. Germline-derived CDR1 and CDR2 are SGHRS and YFSETQ. V lost 0 bases and J lost 6; bases outside the gene matches: 5. In DNA, the CDR3 is TGCGCCAGCAGCTTGGAACTAGCGGTATGCAATGAGCAGTTCTTC. This translates into CASSLELAVCNEQFF.

The chain joins TRBV2 to TRBJ1-2; D remains ambiguous. Trimming shortened V by 2 bases and J by 9 bases, and 10 bases separated the two germline ends. There are 12 residues in the CDR3. CDR1 is SNHLY, CDR2 FYNNEI, per germline. CDR3 bases: TGTGCCAGCAGTGAATCGTCTAGGAGCTACACCTTC. It is translated as CASSESSRSYTF.

This clonotype was recorded a few times. This rearrangement joins TRBV4-1 to TRBJ2-3, with TRBD2 identical over 7 bases. CDR1 is MGHRA and CDR2 is YSYEKL in the germline V gene. The length of the CDR3 is 16 residues. Trimming at V came to 0 bases and at J to 4 bases, leaving 7 bases not matched to a gene. The CDR3 bases are TGCGCCAGCAGCCAAGAGGCGGGAGTAATGTCAGATACGCAGTATTTT. Amino acid sequence: CASSQEAGVMSDTQYF.

V usage is TRBV7-3 and J usage is TRBJ2-3, with 10 bases matching TRBD1. Germline V lookup: CDR1 SGHTA, CDR2 FQGTGA. With 5 bases clipped from V and 1 base from J, the junction kept 6 bases outside the gene matches. The CDR3 runs 16 residues. The CDR3, as DNA: TGTGCCAGCAGCCAGACAGGGGGCGCCGGCACAGATACGCAGTATTTT. It encodes CASSQTGGAGTDTQYF.

This chain links TRBV29-1 with TRBJ2-2; no definite D call. This CDR3 has 13 amino acids. V lost 6 bases and J 1 base, leaving 9 bases between the germline ends. CDR1 and CDR2 from the germline V gene are SQVTM and ANQGSEA. Here the CDR3 reads CSVLRKNTGELFF. DNA for the CDR3: TGCAGCGTCCTACGGAAGAACACCGGGGAGCTGTTTTTT.

The V call is TRBV12-3 or TRBV12-4, the J call TRBJ2-7, with TRBD2 matching over 8 bases. The trim removed 6 bases at V and 0 bases at J, leaving 7 bases unmatched. This CDR3 contains 15 residues. CDR3: CASSLLAVPSYEQYF. The DNA of the CDR3 is TGTGCCAGCAGCCTACTAGCGGTCCCCTCCTACGAGCAGTACTTC.

The chain couples TRBV6-6 to TRBJ2-1, with TRBD2 matching over 8 bases. V lost 8 bases, J lost 9 bases, and 9 bases stayed unmatched. Per germline, CDR1 MNHNY and CDR2 SVGAGI (reference sequence). CDR3 length: 13 residues. The CDR3 sequence: CASSLAGLCEQFF. The CDR3 bases are TGTGCCAGCTCCTTAGCGGGACTTTGTGAGCAGTTCTTC.

The CDR3 DNA follows: TGTGCCAGCAGCCCACGCGCCGGGACAGCTAGCACAGATACGCAGTATTTT. Its translation is CASSPRAGTASTDTQYF. V and J are TRBV4-2 and TRBJ2-3, with TRBD1 matching over 7 bases. The junction had 10 bases not matched to a gene; V was cut back by 4 bases and J by 0 bases. The V gene's germline CDR1 is LGHNA and CDR2 YNFKEQ. The CDR3 loop spans 17 amino acids.

This clonotype was picked up a small number of times. The chain joins TRBV27 to TRBJ2-5; D is perhaps TRBD2 (5 bases). Trimming stripped 3 bases from V and 5 bases from J, with 16 bases between. Germline V lookup: CDR1 MNHEY, CDR2 SMNVEV (reference sequence). There are 15 residues in the CDR3. The CDR3 loop is CASSFQPSGGETQYF. CDR3 in DNA: TGTGCCAGCAGTTTCCAACCTTCGGGCGGGGAGACCCAGTACTTC.

This clonotype showed up just a few times. The chain has TRBV2 and TRBJ2-3, with TRBD1 identical over 9 bases. J was trimmed by 8 bases and V by 4 bases; bases with no gene match: 7. CDR1 and CDR2 (germline): SNHLY, FYNNEI. The CDR3 length is 14 residues. The CDR3 protein is CASSGTGEGGTQYF. CDR3 nucleotides: TGTGCCAGCAGTGGGACAGGGGAAGGAGGTACGCAGTATTTT.

J is TRBJ2-1 and V is TRBV27, with 8 bases fitting TRBD2. CDR1 and CDR2 (germline): MNHEY, SMNVEV (reference sequence). CDR3 length: 15 residues. With V trimmed by 8 bases and J by 4 bases, 10 bases remained unmatched. The CDR3, as DNA: TGTGCCAGCTCTATTGGGCCTAGCGGGTACAATGAGCAGTTCTTC. Its translation: CASSIGPSGYNEQFF.

The chain joins TRBV20-1 to TRBJ2-5; TRBD1 aligns across 8 bases. V lost 1 base and J lost 2; bases outside the gene matches: 6. The CDR3 extends over 15 amino acids. The germline gives CDR1 DFQATT, CDR2 SNEGSKA (reference sequence). CDR3 sequence: CSARGQGTQQETQYF. CDR3 DNA sequence: TGCAGTGCTAGAGGACAGGGGACCCAACAAGAGACCCAGTACTTC.

The rearrangement joins TRBV10-3 to TRBJ1-2; D is unresolved. Germline values: CDR1 ENHRY, CDR2 SYGVKD. The CDR3 has 12 amino acids. V was clipped by 4 bases and J by 8 bases, with 11 bases between them. CDR3 DNA sequence: TGTGCCATCAGTGCTGAGTCTGTCGGCTACACCTTC. This codes for CAISAESVGYTF.

This clonotype was counted only a few times. V and J are TRBV15 and TRBJ2-7; 11 bases agree with TRBD2. CDR3 length: 17 amino acids. The V and J ends lost 5 bases and 0 bases, in that order; junction bases with no gene match: 9. Germline lookup yields CDR1 LNHNV and CDR2 YYDKDF (reference sequence). The CDR3 DNA follows: TGTGCCACCAGCCGAAAGGCTAGCGGGAGGACCTCCTACGAGCAGTACTTC. Protein: CATSRKASGRTSYEQYF.

The chain uses TRBV5-1 and TRBJ2-1; 15 nucleotides match TRBD2. V gave up 4 bases and J gave up 5 bases; unmatched junction bases: 10. Germline V gene sequence: CDR1 SGHRS, CDR2 YFSETQ. This CDR3 comprises 18 residues. The CDR3 loop reads CASSPGLAGGKLNNEQFF. For the CDR3, the DNA is TGCGCCAGCAGCCCCGGACTAGCGGGAGGGAAACTCAACAATGAGCAGTTCTTC.

This clonotype has just a few counts. The chain links TRBV29-1 to TRBJ2-2; D uncertain. The CDR3 loop spans 13 amino acids. Germline CDR1 SQVTM, CDR2 ANQGSEA. Trimming took off 4 bases at V and 0 bases at J, with 6 bases between the two ends. CDR3 amino acids: CSVARANTGELFF. For the CDR3, the DNA is TGCAGCGTTGCCCGGGCGAACACCGGGGAGCTGTTTTTT.

This chain uses TRBV18 with TRBJ1-2; D not resolved. Germline V gene sequence: CDR1 KGHSH, CDR2 LQKENI. V lost 7 bases to trimming and J lost 0 bases, with 9 bases between them. This CDR3 has 13 residues. The CDR3 protein is CASFPESNYGYTF. The CDR3 coding sequence is TGTGCCAGCTTCCCAGAATCTAACTATGGCTACACCTTC.

The chain combines TRBV4-1 with TRBJ2-1; 8 positions agree with TRBD1. V shed 1 base and J 8 bases; nucleotides not matched to a gene: 4. Germline CDR1 and CDR2: MGHRA and YSYEKL. The CDR3 runs to 14 residues. The CDR3 DNA reads TGCGCCAGCAGCCAAGGACAGGGGCGCGATGAGCAGTTCTTC. As protein: CASSQGQGRDEQFF.